This paragraph covers one T cell receptor (beta chain) sequence. Other DNA variants within this sample encode the same CDR3. Clones were sequenced by immunoSEQ multiplex PCR, and TCRdb holds only the in-frame ones, with some missing. This sample has approximately 86,000 clones; 93% occur once, and the top ten carry over 1.3%. Trimming shortened V by 4 bases and J by 0 bases, and 31 bases separated the two germline ends. The CDR3 loop spans 22 amino acids. Germline-derived CDR1 and CDR2 are MNHEY and SMNVEV (reference sequence). The data originate from a study of control samples from healthy donors and cancer patients.

V and J are TRBV27 and TRBJ2-4; D may be TRBD2 (6 bases). Sequenced material: blood. The source is a woman aged 25-40 years in good health. CDR3 coding DNA: TGTGCCAGCAGTTGGCTCCGGCTATGGAGATCTAGTGGGAGGATAGCCAAAAACATTCAGTACTTC. It translates to CASSWLRLWRSSGRIAKNIQYF.